Given below is one TCR beta chain in context. There is no known antigen for this receptor. The input lacks base qualities; no much larger clone sits a single base away. The cohort consisted of fewer than 700 healthy bone marrow donors. At the time of sampling, every cohort member was nominally healthy, though immune exposures that went unrecorded were likely present. The donor tested CMV seropositive, placing the donor among the approximately 290 seropositive members of the cohort. Every donor gave a peripheral blood sample, and the peripheral blood mononuclear cells from that sample were used for TCR beta sequencing. The Qiagen DNeasy Blood Extraction Kit was used to extract genomic DNA from the blood cell samples. From a lookup of the germline V gene, CDR1 and CDR2 are SGHRS and YFSETQ. The germline V and J ends show losses of 2 bases and 2 bases respectively, and no gene match explains 3 bases of the junction. There are 15 amino acids in the CDR3, from cysteine to phenylalanine inclusive. Solely the CDR3 DNA is kept, with 45 bases framed from the first base.

The library came from the immunoSEQ multiplex PCR assay. A mixture of 60 forward primers for TCR Vbeta segments and 13 reverse primers for TCR Jbeta segments was used in the multiplex PCR. The CDR3 region of rearranged TCR beta genes was amplified from genomic DNA with a multiplex PCR assay. The Illumina HiSeq System was used to sequence the amplified TCR beta libraries as 87-base-pair reads. Per the original workflow: A later analysis counted some 74 million unique TCR beta chains across the roughly 700 repertoires, and 10 million to 11 million of these chains were shared by at least two donors. A nearest-neighbor algorithm error-corrected the raw reads and collapsed the reads into unique sequences, merging closely related sequences to remove PCR and sequencing errors. To assign V, D and J gene segments, CDR3 sequences were aligned to IMGT reference sequences. For a sequence to be retained, at least a six-nucleotide match to both a V gene segment and a J gene segment was required. A rearrangement was called productive if the CDR3 had no stop codons and remained in frame with V and J, and every other rearrangement was called non-productive. CDR3 was defined by IMGT convention, running from the second conserved V-encoded cysteine to the conserved J-encoded phenylalanine. In an earlier analysis of roughly 610 of the donors, sequences lacking an unambiguous match to a single V gene segment were excluded. In an earlier analysis of roughly 600 of the donors, a V segment was called functional when productive rearrangements were above 56.7%, and segregating when the standard deviation between donors exceeded 5%. To diagnose cytomegalovirus status from the catalog of TCR beta chain sequences, a statistical classification framework was built. V and J gene assignment, in a later analysis, came from comparing TCR nucleotide sequences with IMGT/GENE-DB human TR gene sequences. A later analysis assigned CDR3 sequences and most-parsimonious VDJ recombination scenarios with the TCRdist pipeline. In a later analysis, every TCR beta chain was defined by the combination of its CDR3 amino acid sequence and its V-gene family, and reads without a unique V-gene family were dropped. As a way to deal with suspected cross-contamination and a sequencing artifact, a later analysis dropped 450 to 600 nucleotide sequences that were highly shared and had low generation probability. For each public chain, a later analysis derived a clonal expansion index from normalized ranks of inferred template counts within each repertoire. Generation probabilities in a later analysis came from a VDJ recombination model fitted to out-of-frame rearrangements, and those results were checked against IGoR. Hypergeometric tests were used in a later analysis to score TCR-TCR, TCR-HLA and TCR-CMV co-occurrence, with a repertoire-size bias correction applied to the TCR pairs. A later analysis estimated false discovery rates by permuting HLA or CMV assignments 20 times. In a later analysis, co-occurring TCRs were grouped using DBSCAN, with TCRdist sequence similarity added in when clustering inside HLA-allele-positive subsets. Co-occurrence clustering excluded repertoires with fewer than 30,000 or more than 120,000 public chains, plus five with anomalous nucleotide sharing. TCRdb obtained this table from immuneACCESS and retained in-frame rearrangements with V and J assigned. These tables miss some clones; where compared with another copy, unresolved V genes account for less than half of the shortfall, and the remainder is unexplained. Clone size and V and J calls were adopted from that table, with D and trimming inferred from the DNA. This sample comprises over 100,000 clones, around 10% of them detected only once. The ten largest clones represent about 5.7% of the sample.

This entry is derived from a study of cytomegalovirus exposure and HLA in healthy donors (dated by TCRdb to between 2016 and 2019). Regarding the study in general: An earlier analysis of some 620 of the donors reported roughly 300 Gb of sequence data and 90 million to 120 million unique TCR beta sequences obtained from roughly 170 million T cells. Every discovery cohort repertoire had been produced on one sequencing platform. Typing coverage differed by locus: A, B, C, DRB1 and DQB1 were typed in about 629-640 donors, DQA1 in roughly 510, DPA1 in around 610, and DPB1 in around 490. Roughly 5 DR-DQ haplotypes were treated as single units for association and clustering because of strong linkage in the cohort. Donor age, sex, ethnicity and CMV serostatus were collected together with the repertoire data. In addition to the first cohort of 666 subjects, a separate validation cohort of 120 different subjects was used. An earlier analysis of 450 to 750 of the donors used high-throughput TCR beta sequencing to judge whether each TCR beta V gene segment behaved as functional or pseudogenic. A later genetic analysis used genome-wide SNP genotypes for about 65% of the 666 donors, treating that subset as a discovery cohort. Across 300 to 500 genotyped donors of the cohort, an average of about 240,000 unique TCR beta nucleotide sequences per donor were sequenced, and 15% to 20% of those sequences were non-productive. Both class I and class II loci were covered by HLA typing, at four-digit resolution. The aim of the study was to test whether cataloging public T cell receptors could identify signatures of past pathogen exposure. About 280 gigabases of sequencing data and roughly 81 million unique TCR sequences made up an early release that covered approximately 650 HLA-typed donors. In the later analysis, no new phenotypic data were used to find candidate immune exposures; instead, reliance was placed on TCR beta sequences and their occurrence across donors. To study patterns of TCR occurrence, a later analysis re-analyzed previously published TCR beta repertoires from 600 to 750 donors and added high-resolution HLA genotyping. Of the roughly 400 genotyped donors, about 84% fell in the genetic ancestry cluster associated with self-reported Caucasian donors. Using immunosequencing, the study profiled T cell repertoires from 500 to 800 subjects and related those repertoires to cytomegalovirus serostatus. To predict cytomegalovirus infection status, the study brought together high-throughput TCR immunosequencing, statistical association of individual TCRs with disease status, and machine learning. Findings and caveats that apply to the study as a whole: Strong co-occurrence of HLA alleles, especially DR and DQ, made assigning TCR associations to individual alleles difficult. Some IMGT-functional V segments, including TRBV6-2 and TRBV6-3, could not be told apart with the 87-base-pair reads, so those segments were excluded. At a false discovery rate of 0.05, a later analysis linked around 15,000 TCR beta sequences to specific HLA alleles. According to a later genetic analysis, donors in an Asian-associated ancestry cluster had fewer N-insertions in productive TCRs than the roughly 700-donor mean. V-gene and J-gene trimming of TCR beta chains was associated with a missense DCLRE1C variant in a later genetic analysis, and the association was replicated in an independent cohort. In a later analysis, the rate of TCR association differed among HLA loci, with DRB1 alleles having the most associated TCRs and HLA-C alleles having the fewest. Presence/absence analyses assumed roughly uniform sequencing depth across donors, an assumption that may not hold. A later analysis found that HLA-associated TCR beta chains were more clonally expanded and had lower generation probabilities than equally common non-associated chains. The classifier was reported to diagnose cytomegalovirus status with high specificity and sensitivity in both the original and validation cohorts. According to a later analysis, parvovirus B19, influenza, CMV and Epstein-Barr virus appeared linked to several top co-occurrence clusters. The study listed 150 to 200 TCR beta chains as associated with cytomegalovirus. A group of highly shared sequence variants was considered likely to be a technical artifact of the sequencing pipeline. According to the authors, the approach could potentially be generalized to other disease states and immunological phenotypes. Only TCR beta chains were sequenced in this cohort, and the absence of alpha or paired-chain data limited detectable features. A later analysis found that most CMV-associated TCR beta chains appeared HLA-restricted, with HLA associations seemingly driven largely by CMV exposure. CMV serostatus was the only immune exposure information available for the cohort. A further reported finding was that TCR beta sequences accurately predicted the HLA-A and HLA-B alleles for most subjects in the first cohort. In an earlier analysis of around 600 of the donors, most TCR beta V segments appeared in productive rearrangements about 87% or about 30% of the time, broadly matching IMGT annotations. Most TCR sequences were seen in very few donors, while some public TCRs were found in many individuals. The earlier analysis of 587 of the donors excluded some 15 rarely observed V segments, including chromosome 9 orphons, because counts were too low. Linkage disequilibrium might explain the correlated functional status among segregating V segments, but an unknown experimental factor could not be excluded. Three of the identified cytomegalovirus-associated TCR beta chains were confirmed in vitro to be specific for cytomegalovirus antigens. Because some donors lacked HLA typing at each locus, the association tests relied only on the typed subset.

The sample consisted of PBMCs. This receptor was taken from a man in his forties in good health and CMV-seropositive. This chain is built from TRBV5-1 and TRBJ2-2, with 7 bases matching TRBD1. The sequence in DNA is TGCGCCAGCAGCTTTTGGGACAGAAACACCGGGGAGCTGTTTTTT. Translated, this is CASSFWDRNTGELFF.